Presented here are 9 T cell receptor beta chains from one specimen sequenced in a study of shared clonotypes between healthy human individuals. The naive CD8 population came from CD45RO-negative cells selected for CCR7, without terminally differentiated effector memory CD45RA+ cells. Measured with immunoSEQ multiplex PCR; TCRdb has only the in-frame clones, and not every one. Here the sample spans around 1.9 million clones, around 93% being singletons. The specimen was naive CD8+ T cells from PBMCs. The receptors here all came from a man between 18 and 29 years old in good health. Some clones in this sample may be carry-over from other donors' samples.

The rearrangement links TRBV9 to TRBJ1-5; D gene unclear. The CDR3 extends over 15 amino acids. With 0 bases removed from V and 8 bases from J, the gap between germline ends came to 15 bases. The germline gives CDR1 SGDLS, CDR2 YYNGEE. CDR3 DNA sequence: TGTGCCAGCAGCGTAGGACCCGGCGCTTTGAAGCCCCAGCATTTT. Its translation: CASSVGPGALKPQHF.

The genes are TRBV5-6 and TRBJ2-5; no clear D gene. The V and J ends lost 0 bases and 5 bases respectively, with 14 bases between them. CDR3 size: 15 residues. CDR1 SGHDT and CDR2 YYEEEE come from the germline V gene. The CDR3 nucleotides are TGTGCCAGCAGCTTGGGTGCGACAACCGTGGAGACCCAGTACTTC. Amino acid sequence: CASSLGATTVETQYF.

The chain carries TRBV6-1 and TRBJ1-2; 9 nucleotides align to TRBD1. V trimming: 4 bases; J trimming: 8 bases; junction bases outside the gene matches: 14. Looked up from germline, CDR1 is MNHNS and CDR2 is SASEGT. This CDR3 comprises 16 residues. The CDR3 nucleotides are TGTGCCAGCAGTGTTGCGGACAGGGGCGCACCGGGAGGCTACACCTTC. This encodes CASSVADRGAPGGYTF.

The CDR3 DNA reads as TGTGCCAGCAGTCCTGTCGCGACAGGGCGAACTCCTAACTATGGCTACACCTTC. This translates into CASSPVATGRTPNYGYTF. The genes are TRBV28 and TRBJ1-2, with 7 positions matching TRBD1. The CDR3 is 18 amino acids. Germline CDR1 is MDHEN and CDR2 is SYDVKM. Germline trimming cut 5 bases from V and 0 bases from J; bases unmatched to any gene: 15.

The rearrangement links TRBV14 to TRBJ2-7, with no clear D. The length of the CDR3 is 15 residues. V lost 1 base and J lost 4, with 14 bases in between. Germline values: CDR1 SGHDN, CDR2 FVKESK. In DNA form, the CDR3 reads TGTGCCAGCAGCCAAGCCGGACGGAGATTGTACGAGCAGTACTTC. This sequence encodes CASSQAGRRLYEQYF.

This CDR3 reads CASRAGLLNGYTF. DNA for the CDR3: TGTGCCAGCCGGGCAGGCCTGTTAAATGGCTACACCTTC. V gene TRBV7-2 combines with J gene TRBJ1-2; the D is unclear. With 8 bases removed from V and 6 bases from J, the gap between germline ends came to 16 bases. The CDR3 totals 13 residues. The germline V gene encodes CDR1 SGHTA and CDR2 FQGNSA.

The chain couples TRBV4-3 to TRBJ2-3, with 7 bases matching TRBD1. Germline V CDR1 and CDR2: LGHNA, YSLEER. The CDR3 length is 15 residues. The V and J ends lost 1 base and 2 bases, in that order; junction bases with no gene match: 3. CDR3 loop: CASSQAGQATDTQYF. The CDR3 DNA is TGCGCCAGCAGCCAAGCCGGACAGGCCACAGATACGCAGTATTTT.

This clone was detected once. The rearrangement links TRBV18 to TRBJ2-1, with TRBD2 identical over 9 bases. Germline CDR1 reads KGHSH; CDR2 reads LQKENI. The CDR3 runs 14 residues. J gave up 7 bases and V 5 bases, and 6 bases lay outside the gene matches. CDR3 protein: CASSGTSPGNEQFF. CDR3 bases: TGTGCCAGCTCAGGGACTAGCCCTGGGAATGAGCAGTTCTTC.

The CDR3 region has the DNA TGTGCCAGCACCCTAGGACAGCTGAACACTGAAGCTTTCTTT. It yields the protein CASTLGQLNTEAFF. The chain couples TRBV19 to TRBJ1-1; TRBD1 might be the D (6 bases). The CDR3 sequence is 14 residues long. Trimming stripped 9 bases from V and 0 bases from J, with 14 bases between. Germline values: CDR1 LNHDA, CDR2 SQIVND (reference sequence).